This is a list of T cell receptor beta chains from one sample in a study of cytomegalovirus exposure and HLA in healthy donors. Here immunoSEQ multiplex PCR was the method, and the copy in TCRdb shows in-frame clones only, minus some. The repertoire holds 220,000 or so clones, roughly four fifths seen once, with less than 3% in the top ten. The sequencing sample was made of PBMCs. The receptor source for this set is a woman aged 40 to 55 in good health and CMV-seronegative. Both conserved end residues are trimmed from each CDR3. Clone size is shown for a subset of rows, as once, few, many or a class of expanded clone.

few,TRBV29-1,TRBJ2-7,SVEGKYSYEQY
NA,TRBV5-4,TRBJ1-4,ASSLAGQGLTNEKLF
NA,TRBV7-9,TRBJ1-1,SSSWGDTEAF
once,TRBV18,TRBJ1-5,ASSPRGLDQPQH
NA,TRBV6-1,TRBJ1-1,ASTAGTVNTEAF
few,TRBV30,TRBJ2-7,AWSRGHREQY
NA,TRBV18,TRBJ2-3,ASSQESGGTTDTQY
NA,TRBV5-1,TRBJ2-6,ASSLRQGPLTGANVLT
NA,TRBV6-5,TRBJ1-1,ASATFANTEAF
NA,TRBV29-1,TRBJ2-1,SALTGHQF
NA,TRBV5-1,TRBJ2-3,ASSLGSGDTQY
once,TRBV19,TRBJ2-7,ASSGTSGSYEQY
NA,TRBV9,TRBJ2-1,ASSETGGGSNEQF
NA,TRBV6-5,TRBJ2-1,ASSYLKGTGYNEQF
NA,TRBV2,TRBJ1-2,ASTKDTLNLYGYT
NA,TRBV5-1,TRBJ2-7,ASSFGSAYEQY
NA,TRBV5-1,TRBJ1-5,ASSPGTGGGGNQPQH
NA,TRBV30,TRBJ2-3,AWSVASGSLDTQY
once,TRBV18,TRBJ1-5,ASSLDRVTSNQPQH
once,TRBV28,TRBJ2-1,AGSRQGHEQF
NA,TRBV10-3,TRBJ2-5,AISEKFSTGGIRETQY
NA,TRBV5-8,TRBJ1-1,ASSTPGWAF
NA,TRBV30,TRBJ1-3,AWGPGNTIY
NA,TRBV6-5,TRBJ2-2,ASSRTGGDTGELF
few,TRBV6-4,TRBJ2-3,ASSDGLAGDTQY
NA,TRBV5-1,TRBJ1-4,ASSKQGFEKLF
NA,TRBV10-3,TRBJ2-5,AISEGRGESGILQETQY
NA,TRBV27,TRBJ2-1,ASSLQTGGAKYNEQF
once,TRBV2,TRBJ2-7,ASTQEGYPVQY
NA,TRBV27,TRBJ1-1,ASSIFYGNTEAF
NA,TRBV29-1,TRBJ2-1,SVGRYMGPGNEQF
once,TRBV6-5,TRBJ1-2,ASSYEGDGYT
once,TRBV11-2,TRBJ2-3,ASSLDGLAGDTQY
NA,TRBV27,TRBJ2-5,ASSLGGRGETQY
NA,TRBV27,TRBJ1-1,ASSLSAGVTEAF
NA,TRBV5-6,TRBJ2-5,ASSPRFGETQY
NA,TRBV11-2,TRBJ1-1,ASSFRDRGAEAF
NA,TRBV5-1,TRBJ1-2,ASSFGRTGGGFSTNYGYT
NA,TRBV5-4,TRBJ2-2,ASSLVGGNTGELF
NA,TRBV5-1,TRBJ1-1,ASSSRGRLTEAF
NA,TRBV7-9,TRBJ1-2,ASSSDRLLVYGYT
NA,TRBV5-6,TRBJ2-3,ASSLVVAGGHFTDTQY